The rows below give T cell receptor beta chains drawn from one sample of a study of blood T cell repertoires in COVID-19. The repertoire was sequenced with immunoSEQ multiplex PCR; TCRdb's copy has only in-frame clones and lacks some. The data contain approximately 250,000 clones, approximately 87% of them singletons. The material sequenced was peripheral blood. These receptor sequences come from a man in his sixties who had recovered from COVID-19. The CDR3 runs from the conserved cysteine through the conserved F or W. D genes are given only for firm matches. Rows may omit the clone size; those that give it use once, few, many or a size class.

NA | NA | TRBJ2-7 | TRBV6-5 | CASSYRAGTPTEQYF | TGTGCCAGCAGTTACCGGGCGGGCACACCTACCGAGCAGTACTTC
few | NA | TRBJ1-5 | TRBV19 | CASSPIQGDQPQHF | TGTGCCAGTAGTCCGATACAGGGAGATCAGCCCCAGCATTTT
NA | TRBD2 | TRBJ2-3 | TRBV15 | CATRRSGGGDTQYF | TGTGCCACCAGGAGGAGCGGGGGGGGAGATACGCAGTATTTT
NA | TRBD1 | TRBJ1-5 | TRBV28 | CASSPGTGTSNQPQHF | TGTGCCAGCAGTCCCGGGACAGGGACAAGCAATCAGCCCCAGCATTTT
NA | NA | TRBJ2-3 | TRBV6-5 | CASIKLGAGSDTQYF | TGTGCCAGCATTAAACTGGGTGCAGGGTCAGATACGCAGTATTTT
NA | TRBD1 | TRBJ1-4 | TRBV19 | CASSAGTGNLNEKLFF | TGTGCCAGTAGTGCGGGGACAGGCAACCTTAATGAAAAACTGTTTTTT
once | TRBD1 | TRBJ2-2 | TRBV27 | CASRTDRRNTGELFF | TGTGCCAGCAGGACGGACAGGAGGAACACCGGGGAGCTGTTTTTT
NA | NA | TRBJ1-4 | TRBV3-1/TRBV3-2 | CASSQDAPGTNEKLFF | TGTGCCAGCAGCCAAGATGCGCCAGGGACTAATGAAAAACTGTTTTTT
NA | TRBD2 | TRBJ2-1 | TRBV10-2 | CASSEMGLAGGIYNEQFF | TGCGCCAGCAGTGAAATGGGACTAGCGGGAGGCATATACAATGAGCAGTTCTTC
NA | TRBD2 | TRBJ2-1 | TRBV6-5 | CASRVPSGGWNEQFF | TGTGCCAGCAGGGTACCTAGCGGGGGGTGGAATGAGCAGTTCTTC
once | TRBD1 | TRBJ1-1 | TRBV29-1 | CSVQTGATEAFF | TGCAGCGTTCAAACAGGGGCCACTGAAGCTTTCTTT
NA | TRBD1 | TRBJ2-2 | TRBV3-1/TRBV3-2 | CASSHRGRRTGELFF | TGTGCCAGCAGCCACAGGGGGCGGAGGACCGGGGAGCTGTTTTTT
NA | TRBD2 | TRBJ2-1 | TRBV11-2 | CASSPRGVGEQFF | TGTGCCAGCAGCCCCCGGGGGGTGGGAGAGCAGTTCTTC
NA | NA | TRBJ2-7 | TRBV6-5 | CASSSPGKAYEQYF | TGTGCCAGCAGTTCCCCAGGGAAGGCCTACGAGCAGTACTTC
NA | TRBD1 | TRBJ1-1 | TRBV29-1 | CSAGGQGRTEAFF | TGCAGCGCTGGAGGACAGGGGAGGACTGAAGCTTTCTTT
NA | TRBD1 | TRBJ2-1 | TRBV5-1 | CASSLPRQGLAYNEQFF | TGCGCCAGCAGCTTGCCAAGACAGGGTCTGGCCTACAATGAGCAGTTCTTC
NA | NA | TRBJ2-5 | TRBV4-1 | CASSQDLVGTQYF | TGCGCCAGCAGCCAAGACCTAGTGGGGACCCAGTACTTC
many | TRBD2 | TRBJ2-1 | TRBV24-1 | CATSDPGGAGYNEQFF | TGTGCCACCAGTGACCCCGGGGGGGCCGGCTACAATGAGCAGTTCTTC
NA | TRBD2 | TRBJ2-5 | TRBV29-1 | CSVEDLLLAGVGETQYF | TGCAGCGTTGAAGATCTCCTGCTAGCGGGAGTGGGAGAGACCCAGTACTTC
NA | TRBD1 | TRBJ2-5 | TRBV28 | CASTPGQGKGTQYF | TGTGCCAGCACCCCGGGACAGGGAAAGGGGACCCAGTACTTC
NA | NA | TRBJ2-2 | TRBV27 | CASRPPGQKITGELFF | TGTGCCAGCAGGCCCCCGGGACAAAAAATAACCGGGGAGCTGTTTTTT
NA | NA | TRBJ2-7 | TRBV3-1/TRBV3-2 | CASSQGRRGTYEQYF | TGTGCCAGCAGCCAAGGGCGCCGGGGGACCTACGAGCAGTACTTC
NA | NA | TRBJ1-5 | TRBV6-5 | CASSQQVNQPQHF | TGTGCCAGCAGTCAACAGGTGAATCAGCCCCAGCATTTT
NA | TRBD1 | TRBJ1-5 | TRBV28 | CASLEAGGRNQPQHF | TGTGCCAGCCTCGAGGCAGGGGGAAGAAATCAGCCCCAGCATTTT
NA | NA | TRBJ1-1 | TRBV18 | CASSPQGMNTEAFF | TGTGCCAGCTCACCCCAGGGGATGAACACTGAAGCTTTCTTT
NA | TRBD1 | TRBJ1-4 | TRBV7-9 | CASSLGIGGQGKLFF | TGTGCCAGCAGCTTAGGAATCGGGGGACAGGGTAAACTGTTTTTT
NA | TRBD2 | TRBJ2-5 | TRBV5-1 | CASSLSGTDQETQYF | TGCGCCAGCAGCTTGAGCGGGACCGACCAAGAGACCCAGTACTTC
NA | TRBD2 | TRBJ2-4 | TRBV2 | CASSEVPSGGKNIQYF | TGTGCCAGCAGTGAAGTCCCTAGCGGGGGGAAAAACATTCAGTACTTC
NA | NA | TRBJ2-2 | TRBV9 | CASSYRVNTGELFF | TGTGCCAGCAGCTACCGGGTGAACACCGGGGAGCTGTTTTTT
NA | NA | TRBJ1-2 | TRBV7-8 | CASSLGANYGYTF | TGTGCCAGCAGCTTAGGAGCTAACTATGGCTACACCTTC
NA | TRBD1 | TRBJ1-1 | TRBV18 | CASSPLARTGGRGTEAFF | TGTGCCAGCTCACCACTTGCGCGGACAGGGGGCCGGGGCACTGAAGCTTTCTTT
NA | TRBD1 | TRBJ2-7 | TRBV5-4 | CASSRGQPNYEQYF | TGTGCCAGCAGTCGGGGACAGCCGAACTACGAGCAGTACTTC
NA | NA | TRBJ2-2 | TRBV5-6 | CASSLVTEPRYTGELFF | TGTGCCAGCAGCTTGGTTACAGAACCCAGATACACCGGGGAGCTGTTTTTT
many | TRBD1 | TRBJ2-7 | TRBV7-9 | CASSLTGGRGQGRGEQYF | TGTGCCAGCAGCTTAACGGGAGGTAGGGGACAGGGGAGGGGCGAGCAGTACTTC
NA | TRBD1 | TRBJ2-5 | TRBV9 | CASSAAGTGVETQYF | TGTGCCAGCAGCGCTGCCGGGACAGGAGTGGAGACCCAGTACTTC
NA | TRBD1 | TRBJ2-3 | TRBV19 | CASSRGTGARTSTDTQYF | TGTGCCAGTAGCCGCGGAACAGGGGCCCGAACGAGCACAGATACGCAGTATTTT
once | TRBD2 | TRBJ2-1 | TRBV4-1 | CASRVAGAVNEQFF | TGCGCCAGCAGAGTAGCGGGAGCCGTTAATGAGCAGTTCTTC
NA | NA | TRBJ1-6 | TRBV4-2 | CASSQDWGGAGRQSPLHF | TGTGCCAGCAGCCAAGATTGGGGGGGTGCAGGGCGTCAATCACCCCTCCACTTT
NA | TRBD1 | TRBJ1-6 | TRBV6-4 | CASSRDRGLSPLHF | TGTGCCAGCAGTAGAGACAGGGGGCTTTCACCCCTCCACTTT
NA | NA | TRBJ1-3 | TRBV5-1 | CASSLAGGLPGNTIYF | TGCGCCAGCAGCTTGGCCGGGGGGCTACCTGGAAACACCATATATTTT
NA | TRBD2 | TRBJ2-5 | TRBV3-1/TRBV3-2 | CASSQDQIAGKETQYF | TGTGCCAGCAGCCAAGATCAGATAGCGGGAAAAGAGACCCAGTACTTC
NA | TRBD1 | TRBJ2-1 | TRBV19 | CASSPDRVQYNEQFF | TGTGCCAGTAGTCCCGACAGGGTTCAATACAATGAGCAGTTCTTC
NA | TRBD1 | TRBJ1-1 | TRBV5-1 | CASSSGTGMDTEAFF | TGCGCCAGCAGCTCGGGGACAGGGATGGACACTGAAGCTTTCTTT
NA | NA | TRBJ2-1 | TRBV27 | CASSLRETDNEQFF | TGTGCCAGCAGTTTACGGGAAACCGACAATGAGCAGTTCTTC
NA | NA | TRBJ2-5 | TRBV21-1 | CASSKFRGIQETQYF | TGTGCCAGCAGCAAATTCCGGGGGATCCAAGAGACCCAGTACTTC
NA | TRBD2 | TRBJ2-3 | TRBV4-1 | CASSNIGGGIDTQYF | TGCGCCAGCAGCAACATCGGCGGGGGAATAGATACGCAGTATTTT
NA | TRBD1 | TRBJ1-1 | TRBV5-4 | CASSLAGTGGWGTEAFF | TGTGCCAGCAGCTTGGCCGGGACAGGGGGCTGGGGGACTGAAGCTTTCTTT